This T cell receptor (beta chain) was observed in a study of blood T cells in healthy people across ages. For every donor, a draw yielded 9.5 to 10 milliliters of peripheral blood. This clonotype was detected only a few times. The second PCR ran about 6 to 11 cycles with a sample-barcoded 5' primer and J-beta primers. TCRdb passed the 5' RACE reads through MiXCR, listing each CDR3 protein once. This table holds approximately 290,000 distinct CDR3 sequences, 25% to 30% found once. Material for sequencing was blood. The sequence derives from a woman in her seventies in good health.

This CDR3 is CASSKSGTGYGYTF. The CDR3 region has the DNA TGTGCCAGCAGTAAGTCCGGGACAGGCTATGGCTACACCTTC. V is TRBV25-1 and J is TRBJ1-2, with TRBD1 matching over 8 bases. CDR1 is MGHDK and CDR2 is SYGVNS in the germline V gene. V trimming: 5 bases; J trimming: 4 bases; junction bases outside the gene matches: 6. This CDR3 has 14 residues.